This T cell receptor beta chain was sequenced during a study of post-analysis software for immune sequencing data. On the study more broadly: The courses of disease that were included comprised relapsing-remitting, secondary progressive and progressive-relapsing multiple sclerosis.

In the case of this clonotype: What it binds is not known.

General study findings and limits: When patients were compared with controls, 4 or 5 TRBV segments were more frequent, TRBV5-6, TRBV5-1 and TRBV20-1 among them. There was significantly lower normalized Chao1 diversity in multiple sclerosis patients than in controls. Strong co-clustering by F measure linked samples that shared a preparation batch.

Unique molecular identifiers were carried by the TCR beta cDNA libraries. cDNA molecules numbering about 480,000 came from roughly 1 to 10 million T cells. One entry per CDR3 protein results from TCRdb running MiXCR on the PCR reads. Of about 400,000 distinct CDR3 sequences in the sample, about a third were seen once. Trimming took 7 bases from V and 9 from J; bases not matched to a gene: 11. From germline, CDR1 is LGHNT and CDR2 FRNRAP. The CDR3 spans 14 residues. Sequenced input: blood. This chain joins TRBV12-5 and TRBJ2-1, with 8 bases matching TRBD2. The TCR was taken from a girl aged 5-17 years with multiple sclerosis. The CDR3 sequence: CASAPITSGLEQFF. CDR3 nucleotide sequence: TGTGCTAGTGCCCCGATTACTAGCGGCCTTGAGCAGTTCTTC.